This entry describes one T cell receptor (beta chain). Its cognate antigen is unknown. The sample is drawn from a study of PD-1 blockade in classical Hodgkin lymphoma. The study's findings and limits: Complete responders started with a diversity level that resembled newly diagnosed patients at baseline.

V lost 5 bases to trimming and J lost 2 bases, with 8 bases between them. Germline V CDR1 and CDR2: MNHEY, SMNVEV (reference sequence). The CDR3 totals 13 residues. Every one of the patients relapsed after autologous stem cell transplantation (brentuximab vedotin exposure was variable). Complete response, partial response or progressive disease were the best responses. Profiling relied on immunoSEQ multiplex PCR, and the TCRdb table lists in-frame clones only, not all of them. The sample records some 28,000 clones, roughly 83% being singletons. Sequences were derived from peripheral blood mononuclear cells (PBMCs), sampled before the second cycle of nivolumab. The genes are TRBV27 and TRBJ2-3; D call uncertain. The clonotype was recovered from a human donor with classical Hodgkin lymphoma. This CDR3 is CASSQKYTDTQYF. CDR3 coding DNA: TGTGCCAGCAGTCAAAAGTACACAGATACGCAGTATTTT.